The 19 T cell receptor beta chains below come from one sample, sequenced in a study of blood T cell repertoires in COVID-19. The data were produced by immunoSEQ multiplex PCR, yet TCRdb's version contains in-frame clones alone and is incomplete. Altogether more than 60,000 clones are present, around 83% being singletons, with the ten largest covering roughly 3.5%. Sequenced: peripheral blood. The receptor set was obtained from a middle-aged man with acute or convalescent COVID-19.

This clone has only one observation. This sequence joins TRBV7-2 and TRBJ2-7; TRBD2 agrees at 12 bases. Germline trimming cut 5 bases from V and 4 bases from J; bases unmatched to any gene: 3. CDR3 length: 14 residues. CDR1 and CDR2 from the germline V gene are SGHTA and FQGNSA. In DNA, the CDR3 is TGTGCCAGCAGCGGGACTAGCGGGTCTTACGAGCAGTACTTC. Its protein product is CASSGTSGSYEQYF.

V and J are TRBV5-1 and TRBJ2-1; D may be TRBD2 (7 bases). CDR1 and CDR2 from the germline V gene are SGHRS and YFSETQ. The CDR3 extends over 16 amino acids. The V gene lost 3 bases and the J gene lost 3 bases, with 16 bases spanning the gap. The CDR3 nucleotides are TGCGCCAGCAGCTCGACCCCGGGGGGCGGCTACAATGAGCAGTTCTTC. It encodes CASSSTPGGGYNEQFF. Variable domain in full (rest from reference TRBV5-1 and TRBJ2-1): KAGVTQTPRYLIKTRGQQVTLSCSPISGHRSVSWYQQTPGQGLQFLFEYFSETQRNKGNFPGRFSGRQFSNSRSEMNVSTLELGDSALYLCASSSTPGGGYNEQFFGPGTRLTVL.

In this sample, this clone turned up a few times. This sequence joins TRBV9 and TRBJ2-3; TRBD2 agrees at 11 bases. This CDR3 spans 17 amino acids. V shed 7 bases and J 2 bases; nucleotides not matched to a gene: 12. Germline CDR1 and CDR2: SGDLS and YYNGEE. CDR3 sequence (DNA): TGTGCCAGCTCCAAGGGAGCGACTAGCGGGGTCACAGATACGCAGTATTTT. Protein sequence: CASSKGATSGVTDTQYF.

The chain combines TRBV30 with TRBJ1-3; no reliable D call. The CDR3 consists of 16 residues. V lost 2 bases and J 4 bases, leaving 18 bases between the germline ends. Germline V CDR1 and CDR2: GTSNPN, SVGIG (reference sequence). The CDR3 DNA reads TGTGCCTGGAGTCCCGTGTGGTCGGCGGGAGGAAACACCATATATTTT. Amino acids: CAWSPVWSAGGNTIYF.

This chain connects TRBV7-2 to TRBJ1-2; 7 bases match TRBD1. Germline CDR1 reads SGHTA; CDR2 reads FQGNSA. The ends lost 5 bases at V and 2 bases at J; junction bases unmatched: 5. This CDR3 spans 14 amino acids. The CDR3 nucleotides are TGTGCCAGCAGCCCTTTGACAGGGAACTATGGCTACACCTTC. Translating gives CASSPLTGNYGYTF.

This chain uses TRBV2 with TRBJ2-7; a possible D gene is TRBD1 (6 bases). V gave up 3 bases and J gave up 0 bases, with 12 bases separating them. The CDR3 is 15 amino acids. Per germline, CDR1 SNHLY and CDR2 FYNNEI. CDR3 region: CASSDEQGSSYEQYF. DNA for the CDR3: TGTGCCAGCAGTGATGAACAGGGCAGCTCCTACGAGCAGTACTTC.

This rearrangement joins TRBV6-5 to TRBJ1-1; 7 nucleotides align to TRBD1. J lost 7 bases, V lost 4 bases, and 0 bases had no gene match. This CDR3 is 11 amino acids long. Germline CDR1 reads MNHEY; CDR2 reads SVGAGI. In DNA form, the CDR3 reads TGTGCCAGCAGTTGGGACAGTGAAGCTTTCTTT. Translation gives CASSWDSEAFF.

This chain joins TRBV5-4 and TRBJ2-7, with D possibly TRBD2 on 6 matching bases. Germline CDR1 and CDR2: SGHNT and YYREEE (reference sequence). The V gene lost 4 bases and the J gene lost 5 bases, with 19 bases spanning the gap. This CDR3 is built from 15 residues. The CDR3 DNA follows: TGTGCCAGCAGCCCCGGACTAAGGGAAAGGAACGAGCAGTACTTC. This codes for CASSPGLRERNEQYF.

V usage is TRBV11-1 and J usage is TRBJ2-5, with a possible D match to TRBD2 (5 bases). Trimming removed 1 base from V and 5 bases from J, with 8 bases in between. The CDR3 has 13 residues. The germline V gene encodes CDR1 SGHAT and CDR2 FQDESV (reference sequence). CDR3 nucleotide sequence: TGTGCCAGCAGCTTAGAGACTAAGGAGACCCAGTACTTC. Amino acids: CASSLETKETQYF.

This rearrangement joins TRBV10-1 to TRBJ2-3, with 7 bases aligning to TRBD2. The CDR3 has 12 amino acids. Trimming cost V 8 bases and J 3 bases; bases outside gene matches: 2. Per the germline V gene, CDR1 is WNHNN and CDR2 is SYGVQD (reference sequence). CDR3 DNA sequence: TGCGCCAGCGGGGGGGAAACAGATACGCAGTATTTT. It is translated as CASGGETDTQYF.

This clone was observed a single time. This chain joins TRBV7-2 and TRBJ1-5; possible D gene TRBD1, 5 bases. The CDR3 is made up of 15 amino acids. Trimming removed 5 bases at V and 1 base at J, with 12 bases between. Germline V gene lookup returns CDR1 SGHTA and CDR2 FQGNSA. CDR3 coding DNA: TGTGCCAGCAGCCCACTCCGGGGGAGCAATCAGCCCCAGCATTTT. Protein product: CASSPLRGSNQPQHF.

The chain is built from TRBV24-1 and TRBJ2-7; 12 nucleotides match TRBD1. The V gene end was trimmed by 3 bases and the J gene end by 7 bases; junction bases not matched to a gene: 6. The CDR3 consists of 15 residues. From germline, CDR1 is KGHDR and CDR2 SFDVKD. The CDR3 DNA sequence: TGTGCCACCAGTGATACCGGGACAGGGGGCAGGGAGCAGTACTTC. Protein: CATSDTGTGGREQYF.

The rearrangement links TRBV2 to TRBJ2-1; D is ambiguous. This CDR3 spans 13 amino acids. The germline V gene encodes CDR1 SNHLY and CDR2 FYNNEI. Trimming left V 11 bases short and J 1 base short, with 12 bases between. The CDR3 here is CACGSESYNEQFF. CDR3 DNA: TGTGCCTGCGGAAGCGAATCCTACAATGAGCAGTTCTTC.

Of note for this clone: An end of the junction differs from the germline gene, which may be a read error. CDR3 loop: CASNLGVAGGSQETQYF. Here the CDR3 DNA reads TGTGCCAGCAACTTGGGAGTAGCGGGAGGGAGCCAAGAGACCCAGTACTTC. This sequence joins TRBV5-6 and TRBJ2-5, with TRBD2 matching 11 bases. This CDR3 region has 17 residues. Germline V lookup: CDR1 SGHDT, CDR2 YYEEEE.

This chain uses TRBV10-3 with TRBJ1-2, with TRBD1 as a possible D gene (5 bases). Per germline, CDR1 ENHRY and CDR2 SYGVKD. This CDR3 has 14 amino acids. Trimming took off 3 bases at V and 4 bases at J, with 12 bases between the two ends. The CDR3 here is CAISESQVVYGYTF. The CDR3 region has the DNA TGTGCCATCAGTGAATCACAGGTAGTCTATGGCTACACCTTC.

This chain connects TRBV3-1 (or the pseudogene TRBV3-2) to TRBJ2-2, with D perhaps matching TRBD2 (6 bases). Germline V gives CDR1 LGHDT, CDR2 YNNKEL (reference sequence). V lost 1 base and J 1 base, leaving 7 bases between the germline ends. The CDR3 length is 15 residues. Here the CDR3 DNA reads TGTGCCAGCAGCCAAGCGGGACTGAACACCGGGGAGCTGTTTTTT. Its protein product is CASSQAGLNTGELFF.

There are a few counts of this clone. CDR3 sequence (DNA): TGTGCCAGCAGCCGGAGCAGGGCCGGCGAAAAACTGTTTTTT. It specifies CASSRSRAGEKLFF. The rearrangement joins TRBV7-2 to TRBJ1-4, with D possibly TRBD1 on 5 matching bases. V lost 5 bases and J 8 bases, leaving 15 bases between the germline ends. The germline V gene has CDR1 SGHTA and CDR2 FQGNSA. CDR3 length: 14 residues.

The rearrangement links TRBV18 to TRBJ1-2, with 7 bases fitting TRBD1. The V segment lost 3 bases and the J segment 5 bases; nucleotides outside the gene matches: 18. The CDR3 is 18 amino acids. CDR1 is KGHSH, CDR2 LQKENI, per germline. CDR3 coding DNA: TGTGCCAGCTCACCGGGCGGTACAGGGGACGCCAGTAGGTATGGCTACACCTTC. Protein: CASSPGGTGDASRYGYTF.

The V gene is TRBV4-3, the J gene TRBJ2-7, with 8 bases matching TRBD2. In germline, CDR1 is LGHNA, CDR2 YSLEER. The trim removed 0 bases at V and 3 bases at J, leaving 4 bases unmatched. The CDR3 has 15 amino acids. The chain's CDR3 is CASSQELAVYYEQYF. The CDR3 nucleotides are TGCGCCAGCAGCCAAGAACTAGCGGTATACTACGAGCAGTACTTC.